The present T cell receptor beta chain was sequenced within a study of T cell repertoires in cytomegalovirus infection. The overall study: An indication of both CMV infection and matching HLA type came from public TCR beta signatures. The study's findings and limits: The ex vivo response was dominated by HLA-C-restricted CMV-specific TCR beta clonotypes. People with CMV and the relevant HLA were identified by cumulative public TCR beta family frequency.

Comments on this clonotype: As yet, its antigen is unknown.

TCRdb passed the reads through MiXCR, listing each CDR3 protein once. This sample has hundreds of thousands of distinct CDR3 sequences, with 30% to 35% found just once. The CDR3 is 15 amino acids. Germline V lookup: CDR1 LGHDT, CDR2 YNNKEL (reference sequence). Trimming removed 0 bases at V and 4 bases at J, with 11 bases between. The sequence was collected from a human donor in good health (CMV status not recorded). Some clones in this sample may be carry-over from other donors' samples. The material was cultured CD8+ T cells from PBMCs, obtained from culture after CMV antigen stimulation. The chain combines TRBV3-1 with TRBJ2-3; perhaps TRBD1 as D (6 bases). The CDR3 loop reads CASSQDWGPADTQYF. CDR3 bases: TGTGCCAGCAGCCAAGATTGGGGGCCGGCAGATACGCAGTATTTT.